This T cell receptor (beta chain) came from a study of OX40 agonist ivuxolimab in advanced cancers. Broadly, across the study: Ivuxolimab was an agonistic, fully human IgG2 monoclonal antibody directed against OX40 (CD134), a costimulatory receptor. In the dose-escalation cohort, around four fifths of patients were male, and the mean age was 60 years with a range of roughly 20 to 85. Patients were allowed to have had prior anti-PD-1, anti-PD-L1 or anti-CTLA-4 therapy, and around 37% of the dose-escalation patients had previously received checkpoint inhibitors. Of the roughly 51 patients in dose escalation, around 19 had hepatocellular carcinoma, some 15 had melanoma, 9 had renal cell carcinoma and 9 had head and neck cancer. Peripheral TCRbeta sequencing was intended to test whether TCR sequence diversity was altered and clonal T-cell expansion was caused by ivuxolimab. The paper reports the monotherapy dose-escalation portion (N of about 56 patients) of the phase I ivuxolimab trial. Intravenous ivuxolimab was administered to patients every 2 weeks at six dose levels: 0.01, 0.1, 0.3, 1.5, 3 and 10 mg/kg. Three dose-escalation patients achieved partial responses, one with hepatocellular carcinoma and two with cutaneous melanoma. Summary of the overall study and its limitations: Partial responders in the 0.1-3.0 mg/kg groups had among the lowest normalized peripheral clonal expansion, especially among CD8+ T cells. At doses of 0.1 to 3.0 mg/kg, clonal expansion of both CD4+ and CD8+ blood T cells was observed from baseline to week 6. Which antigens the clonally expanded peripheral T cells were specific for was not determined. Low levels of normalized T-cell clonal expansion were also shown by some nonresponding patients. On average, CD8+ T cells showed more expanded clones than CD4+ T cells after ivuxolimab.

This clone occurred once. The antigen this receptor binds is unknown. Base qualities are not provided; no much larger clone lies one nucleotide away. The CDR3 holds 13 amino acids from the cysteine to the phenylalanine. Only the CDR3 part of the read is kept: 39 bases, read in frame from the first base. Trimming leaves V shorter by 5 bases and J shorter by 2 bases, with the junction holding 3 bases beyond the gene matches. Sequences KGHSH (CDR1) and LQKENI (CDR2) are obtained from the germline V gene. The trial excluded patients who had a history of autoimmune disease or were on systemic immunosuppression. Peripheral blood for TCR sequencing was collected from all dose cohorts at baseline, on cycle 4 day 1, and on cycle 7 day 1. The samples were drawn from a first-in-human, open-label, multicenter phase I dose-escalation trial of ivuxolimab. Adults with locally advanced or metastatic head and neck squamous cell, hepatocellular, melanoma or renal cell carcinoma were enrolled in the trial. Before TCR sequencing, CD4+ T cells and CD8+ T cells from peripheral blood were sorted into separate populations.

For sequencing of the TCRbeta CDR3 region, genomic DNA was extracted from the sorted cells. The immunoSEQ Assay was used for sequencing of TCRbeta CDR3 regions. What TCRdb holds here is the immuneACCESS table cut down to in-frame rearrangements. Part of the clones is not present; checked against another copy, under half of the missing clones reflect an unresolved V gene, and the others are unexplained. For this sample the table gives 35,000 to 40,000 clones, of which approximately 79% were detected only once. The top ten clonotypes cover around 1.8% of the sample. This sequence originates from an adult with an advanced solid tumor such as melanoma, head and neck, liver or kidney cancer. Recombination joined TRBV18 with TRBJ2-7; 7 central bases correspond to TRBD1. This sample comprised CD4+ or CD8+ T cells sorted from blood, obtained in a trial of the OX40 agonist ivuxolimab. The CDR3 protein sequence reads: CASSWDRAYEQYF. The nucleotides are TGTGCCAGCTCATGGGACAGAGCCTACGAGCAGTACTTC.